This is a list of T cell receptor beta chains from one sample in a study of T cell responses to AZD1222 COVID-19 vaccine. Measured with immunoSEQ multiplex PCR; TCRdb has only the in-frame clones, and not every one. The sample yields roughly 130,000 clones, 80% to 90% seen once. The sequences come from peripheral blood, collected on day 0 of AZD1222 vaccination. The receptors here all came from an adult in good health. Each CDR3 is given with its conserved first and last residue. A D gene is named only where the DNA matches it firmly. Clone size is given for some rows only: seen once, a few or many times, or a class if the clone is expanded.

>NA|13|TRBJ2-7|TRBD2|TRBV2
TGTGCCGGCGCGAGGGAGGGGATACGCGAGCAGTACTTC
CAGAREGIREQYF
>once|13|TRBJ2-7|NA|TRBV7-9
TGTGCCAGCAGCTTAGTAGGAATCTACGAGCAGTACTTC
CASSLVGIYEQYF
>NA|13|TRBJ2-5|NA|TRBV7-9
TGTGCCAGCAGCCCCCTTTTTCCTGAGACCCAGTACTTC
CASSPLFPETQYF
>NA|11|TRBJ1-1|NA|TRBV11-2
TGTGCCAGCAACCATGAAGGGGGGGCTTTCTTT
CASNHEGGAFF
>NA|12|TRBJ2-3|NA|TRBV11-3
TGTGCCAGCAGCTTAGTACCAGATACGCAGTATTTT
CASSLVPDTQYF
>NA|15|TRBJ1-5|NA|TRBV30
TGTGCCTGGAGTGGAAATGGGGGGTTCAATCAGCCCCAGCATTTT
CAWSGNGGFNQPQHF
>NA|13|TRBJ1-3|NA|TRBV12-3/TRBV12-4
TGTGCCAGCAACCCCGGGGGGGGAAACACCATATATTTT
CASNPGGGNTIYF
>NA|19|TRBJ2-2|TRBD2|TRBV5-5
TGTGCCAGCACCGCACCGGGACTAGCGGGGGGGCCAGGGACCGGGGAGCTGTTTTTT
CASTAPGLAGGPGTGELFF
>NA|14|TRBJ2-1|TRBD2|TRBV29-1
TGCAGCGGGGACGGGCTAGCGGGAGGGGGTGAGCAGTTCTTC
CSGDGLAGGGEQFF
>once|15|TRBJ1-4|TRBD1|TRBV5-1
TGCGCCAGCAGCTTGGAGACAGGGGTATCCGAAAAACTGTTTTTT
CASSLETGVSEKLFF
>once|16|TRBJ2-5|TRBD2|TRBV18
TGTGCCAGCTCACCAGGTGCGGGGGGTCTCCAAGAGACCCAGTACTTC
CASSPGAGGLQETQYF
>NA|16|TRBJ2-3|NA|TRBV11-2
TGTGCCAGCAGCGGAGAGGAGCGGGCTTTCACAGATACGCAGTATTTT
CASSGEERAFTDTQYF
>NA|16|TRBJ1-1|TRBD1|TRBV7-8
TGTGCCAGCAGCTCGACAGGGGGCGCCGGGAACACTGAAGCTTTCTTT
CASSSTGGAGNTEAFF
>few|16|TRBJ2-2|TRBD1|TRBV11-2
TGTGCCAGCAGCACCCACAGGGGGCAGCGTACCGGGGAGCTGTTTTTT
CASSTHRGQRTGELFF
>NA|14|TRBJ1-1|NA|TRBV19
TGTGCCAGCAGTAGTTCTCGGCGGAGCACTGAAGCTTTCTTT
CASSSSRRSTEAFF
>NA|18|TRBJ1-3|NA|TRBV5-5
TGTGCCAGCAGCTTGTCGCCGCCCCGGAGCGACTCTGGAAACACCATATATTTT
CASSLSPPRSDSGNTIYF
>NA|17|TRBJ2-7|NA|TRBV18
TGTGCCAGCTCACTCCTAGGGGAACCGCGCGGGGCCAACGAGCAGTACTTC
CASSLLGEPRGANEQYF
>NA|14|TRBJ1-2|TRBD1|TRBV9
TGTGCCAGCAGCGCGTCGACAGGGGGCGGTGGCTACACCTTC
CASSASTGGGGYTF
>NA|14|TRBJ2-5|NA|TRBV5-1
TGCGCCAGCAGCTTGAGGGCCGCCGGAGAGACCCAGTACTTC
CASSLRAAGETQYF
>NA|16|TRBJ2-7|TRBD1|TRBV28
TGTGCCAGCAAAGACTCCGGGACAGGGTACTCCTACGAGCAGTACTTC
CASKDSGTGYSYEQYF
>NA|10|TRBJ1-1|NA|TRBV12-3/TRBV12-4
TGTGCCAGTTTCCGGGCCCAACCCCTTTTT
CASFRAQPLF
>NA|14|TRBJ1-4|NA|TRBV19
TGTGCCAGTAGCGTCCAGGGAGGAGGAGAAAAACTGTTTTTT
CASSVQGGGEKLFF
>few|14|TRBJ1-2|NA|TRBV14
TGTGCCAGCAGCCGTTCCCGGGGAGGAGGAGGCTACACCTTC
CASSRSRGGGGYTF
>NA|13|TRBJ2-3|NA|TRBV9
TGTGCCAGCAGCGTAGGGTATGCAGATACGCAGTATTTT
CASSVGYADTQYF
>once|10|TRBJ1-1|NA|TRBV29-1
TGCAGCGGGGGTGAGGCTGAAGCTTTCTTT
CSGGEAEAFF
>few|15|TRBJ1-2|TRBD1|TRBV30
TGTGCCTGGAGTGTACTCCGGACAGGGGCGGGAGGCTACACCTTC
CAWSVLRTGAGGYTF
>NA|14|TRBJ1-1|NA|TRBV5-8
TGTGCCGGGCTACGGATGGAGATGAACACTGAAGCTTTCTTT
CAGLRMEMNTEAFF
>NA|14|TRBJ2-7|NA|TRBV6-1
TGTGCCAGCAGTGAAGCTGGGGAGGCCTACGAGCAGTACTTC
CASSEAGEAYEQYF
>few|15|TRBJ2-7|NA|TRBV30
TGTGCCTGGAGTCACAGCCCATCAAAGGGCTACGAGCAGTACTTC
CAWSHSPSKGYEQYF
>NA|15|TRBJ1-2|NA|TRBV27
TGTGCCAGCAGTTTATACAGACAGGTCTCCTATGGCTACACCTTC
CASSLYRQVSYGYTF
>many|15|TRBJ1-2|TRBD1|TRBV7-9
TGTGCCAGCAGTTTTTCTTCCGGGACAGCTCGTGGCTACACCTTC
CASSFSSGTARGYTF
>NA|14|TRBJ1-2|NA|TRBV10-1
TGCGCCAGCGGACGGGACCGAGGGCCATATGGCTACACCTTC
CASGRDRGPYGYTF
>NA|13|TRBJ2-7|TRBD2|TRBV7-3
TGTGCCAGCAGCTTAGGGGGGGACTACGAGCAGTACTTC
CASSLGGDYEQYF
>few|16|TRBJ1-1|TRBD1|TRBV11-3
TGTGCCAGCAGCTTAGGGGACAGGTTCATGAACACTGAAGCTTTCTTT
CASSLGDRFMNTEAFF
>NA|15|TRBJ2-2|TRBD2|TRBV5-1
TGCGCCAGCAGCTGGATAGCGGGGGCTGTCGGGGAGCTGTTTTTT
CASSWIAGAVGELFF
>NA|14|TRBJ1-2|NA|TRBV5-1
TGCGCCAGCAGCCCGGGGGGCTCATTCTATGGCTACACCTTC
CASSPGGSFYGYTF
>few|16|TRBJ2-2|TRBD2|TRBV19
TGTGCCAGCAGTCCGGGACTAGCGGGGCTATCCGGGGAGCTGTTTTTT
CASSPGLAGLSGELFF
>NA|17|TRBJ2-7|TRBD1|TRBV4-2
TGTGCCAGCAGCCAAGGCGAGACAGGGTTTGGCTCCTACGAGCAGTACTTC
CASSQGETGFGSYEQYF
>NA|14|TRBJ2-3|NA|TRBV9
TGTGCCAGCTCTGAGAACCTTTCCACAGATACGCAGTATTTT
CASSENLSTDTQYF
>NA|14|TRBJ2-7|TRBD2|TRBV18
TGTGCCAGCTCATCCCCCCCGGGAGGGCACGAGCAGTACTTC
CASSSPPGGHEQYF
>NA|14|TRBJ2-7|NA|TRBV4-1
TGCGCCAGCAGCCAAGAATCCCGGTCCTACGAGCAGTACTTC
CASSQESRSYEQYF
>NA|15|TRBJ2-3|NA|TRBV5-1
TGCGCCAGCGGCCGCTTGGGGGGCGCGGGAGATACGCAGTATTTT
CASGRLGGAGDTQYF
>NA|16|TRBJ1-5|TRBD1|TRBV24-1
TGTGCCACCAGTGAGAGGACAGGGCATAGCAATCAGCCCCAGCATTTT
CATSERTGHSNQPQHF
>NA|13|TRBJ2-3|NA|TRBV11-3
TGTGCCAGCAGCACCCGGGGGAGAGATACGCAGTATTTT
CASSTRGRDTQYF
>NA|13|TRBJ2-7|TRBD1|TRBV7-3
TGTGCCAGCAGCTTGGGACAGCCCTACGAGCAGTACTTC
CASSLGQPYEQYF
>NA|15|TRBJ2-2|TRBD2|TRBV30
TGTGCCTGGAGTGGAGCGGGGGTCAACACCGGGGAGCTGTTTTTT
CAWSGAGVNTGELFF
>NA|16|TRBJ2-2|NA|TRBV9
TGTGCCAGCAGCGTAAGTTACGGTGAGGGCACCGGGGAGCTGTTTTTT
CASSVSYGEGTGELFF
>NA|15|TRBJ1-1|NA|TRBV7-2
TGTGCCAGCAGTCCGCAAAAGGGACAAGTGACTGAAGCTTTCTTT
CASSPQKGQVTEAFF
>NA|17|TRBJ2-4|TRBD2|TRBV4-3
TGCGCCAGCAGCCAAGCGACTAGCGGGGGAGCCAAAAACATTCAGTACTTC
CASSQATSGGAKNIQYF
>NA|14|TRBJ1-3|NA|TRBV5-1
TGCGCCAGCAGCTTGGCGATCTCTGGAAACACCATATATTTT
CASSLAISGNTIYF
>NA|13|TRBJ2-3|TRBD1|TRBV29-1
TGCAGCAAATGGACAGGGGGGTCAGATACGCAGTATTTT
CSKWTGGSDTQYF
>NA|14|TRBJ1-2|NA|TRBV19
TGTGCCAGTAGTGGACCAGGGAGTTGGTATGGCTACACCTTC
CASSGPGSWYGYTF
>once|17|TRBJ1-6|TRBD1|TRBV28
TGTGCCAGCAGTTTGGGCGCAGGGGGCGACTATAATTCACCCCTCCACTTT
CASSLGAGGDYNSPLHF
>NA|17|TRBJ2-5|TRBD2|TRBV14
TGTGCCAGCAGCCAAGCTAGCGGGAGCGAACCCCAAGAGACCCAGTACTTC
CASSQASGSEPQETQYF
>NA|14|TRBJ1-1|NA|TRBV7-3
TGTGCCAGCAGCTTAAATTCAGGGTCCACTGAAGCTTTCTTT
CASSLNSGSTEAFF